These 12 T cell receptor beta chains came from one sample sequenced in a study of blood T cell repertoires in COVID-19. The assay was immunoSEQ multiplex PCR, and TCRdb's table has in-frame clones only and misses some. Among about 30,000 clones listed, more than 75% were seen once. The source material was peripheral blood. These receptors came from a man older than 75 with acute or convalescent COVID-19.

This chain joins TRBV7-2 and TRBJ2-1; 11 bases fit TRBD2. The V gene end was trimmed by 5 bases and the J gene end by 5 bases; junction bases not matched to a gene: 14. This CDR3 contains 18 residues. Germline assignment: CDR1 SGHTA and CDR2 FQGNSA. The CDR3 protein is CASSNTGTSGDWHNEQFF. Here the CDR3 DNA reads TGTGCCAGCAGCAACACCGGGACTAGCGGCGACTGGCACAATGAGCAGTTCTTC. The full variable domain, completed using reference TRBV7-2 and TRBJ2-1, is GAGVSQSPSNKVTEKGKDVELRCDPISGHTALYWYRQSLGQGLEFLIYFQGNSAPDKSGLPSDRFSAERTGGSVSTLTIQRTQQEDSAVYLCASSNTGTSGDWHNEQFFGPGTRLTVL.

The V call is TRBV28, the J call TRBJ2-7, with TRBD1 matching over 10 bases. The junction had 1 base not matched to a gene; V was cut back by 4 bases and J by 4 bases. The CDR3 sequence is 13 residues long. Germline-derived CDR1 and CDR2 are MDHEN and SYDVKM. As DNA, the CDR3 is TGTGCCAGCAGTTGGGGACAGGGGTACGAGCAGTACTTC. Residues: CASSWGQGYEQYF.

V and J are TRBV5-1 and TRBJ2-4; 14 bases align to TRBD2. Germline V gives CDR1 SGHRS, CDR2 YFSETQ. V shed 4 bases and J 0 bases; nucleotides not matched to a gene: 6. The CDR3 spans 18 residues. The CDR3, as DNA: TGCGCCAGCAGCCCCGGACTAGCGGGGGGATCAGCCAAAAACATTCAGTACTTC. This translates into CASSPGLAGGSAKNIQYF.

Comments on this clone: One junction end does not reproduce the germline sequence, and a read error may be involved. This chain connects TRBV7-7 to TRBJ2-7, with D maybe TRBD1 (5 bases). CDR3 length equals 14 residues. The V gene's germline CDR1 is SSHAT and CDR2 FNYEAQ (reference sequence). The CDR3 coding sequence is TGTGCTAGCAGCTTGTATACAGGCTCCTACGAGCAGTACTTC. Protein product: CASSLYTGSYEQYF.

The chain has TRBV5-1 and TRBJ2-7, with D unclear. The CDR3 covers 13 residues. Germline V gene data show CDR1 as SGHRS and CDR2 as YFSETQ. V was shortened by 4 bases and J by 6 bases, with 14 bases between the two germline ends. The CDR3 region is CASSPTQSREQYF. The CDR3 nucleotides read TGCGCCAGCAGCCCGACACAGAGCCGCGAGCAGTACTTC.

This clone was counted only a few times. The chain is built from TRBV5-4 and TRBJ1-2; 7 bases map to TRBD1. The CDR3 has 17 residues. Germline-derived CDR1 and CDR2 are SGHNT and YYREEE (reference sequence). Trimming at V came to 1 base and at J to 1 base, leaving 10 bases not matched to a gene. CDR3 sequence: CASSLWGQSTNNYGYTF. The DNA for the CDR3 is TGTGCCAGCAGCTTGTGGGGACAGAGCACCAATAACTATGGCTACACCTTC.

This clone was seen just once. DNA of the CDR3: TGTGCCAGCAGCCTAGGACAGGGCGGCTATGGCTACACCTTC. It yields the protein CASSLGQGGYGYTF. This chain connects TRBV7-2 to TRBJ1-2, with TRBD1 matching 8 bases. This CDR3 region has 14 residues. Germline V gene sequence: CDR1 SGHTA, CDR2 FQGNSA. Losses at the gene ends were 5 bases for V and 4 bases for J; bases not matched to a gene: 6. The complete variable domain, with remaining parts taken from reference TRBV7-2 and TRBJ1-2, reads GAGVSQSPSNKVTEKGKDVELRCDPISGHTALYWYRQSLGQGLEFLIYFQGNSAPDKSGLPSDRFSAERTGGSVSTLTIQRTQQEDSAVYLCASSLGQGGYGYTFGSGTRLTVV.

This clone has a handful of counts. The chain carries TRBV18 and TRBJ1-2; tentative D call: TRBD1 (6 bases). Trimming left V 3 bases short and J 8 bases short, with 22 bases between. Germline V gene lookup returns CDR1 KGHSH and CDR2 LQKENI. This CDR3 is 16 amino acids long. The CDR3, as DNA: TGTGCCAGCTCACCTCAACAACCTAACAGGGATCAAGGCTACACCTTC. Translated: CASSPQQPNRDQGYTF.

The chain couples TRBV6-5 to TRBJ2-5, with 7 bases identical to TRBD1. Looked up from germline, CDR1 is MNHEY and CDR2 is SVGAGI. After removal of 0 bases from V and 4 bases from J, the junction contained 5 bases not matched to a gene. The CDR3 is made up of 15 amino acids. The CDR3 region is CASSYSLGGAETQYF. In DNA form, the CDR3 reads TGTGCCAGCAGTTACTCGTTAGGGGGCGCAGAGACCCAGTACTTC.

This clone was found once. The chain joins TRBV25-1 to TRBJ1-4; 7 bases align to TRBD1. V was pared by 9 bases and J by 10 bases, with 11 bases of the junction left unmatched. CDR3 length: 13 amino acids. Germline V gene lookup returns CDR1 MGHDK and CDR2 SYGVNS. The CDR3 reads CASTTGPRGKLFF. For the CDR3, the DNA is TGTGCCAGTACGACAGGGCCGCGCGGAAAACTGTTTTTT.

The table lists this clone with a count of one. The rearrangement joins TRBV3-1 (or the pseudogene TRBV3-2) to TRBJ1-1, with 8 bases identical to TRBD1. Germline-derived CDR1 and CDR2 are LGHDT and YNNKEL (reference sequence). The CDR3 has 15 residues. Unmatched junction bases numbered 8, after V lost 3 bases and J lost 5 bases. The CDR3 region is CASSHETGVVTEAFF. The CDR3, as DNA: TGTGCCAGCAGCCATGAGACAGGGGTTGTTACTGAAGCTTTCTTT.

The V and J genes are TRBV3-1 (or the pseudogene TRBV3-2) and TRBJ1-1, with a tentative D call TRBD1 (6 bases). The germline CDR1 and CDR2 sequences are LGHDT and YNNKEL (reference sequence). This CDR3 spans 16 amino acids. V was clipped by 2 bases and J by 1 base, with 14 bases between them. The CDR3 spells CASSQRGQSANTEAFF. CDR3 nucleotides: TGTGCCAGCAGCCAACGTGGACAGTCAGCGAACACTGAAGCTTTCTTT.